The T cell receptor (beta chain) under discussion was sequenced for a study of blood T cell repertoires in COVID-19. Whole-study context: Collection of acute and convalescent COVID-19 samples took place in the United States, Italy and Spain. PBMCs, B-cell-depleted T cells, or T cells provided the cDNA or gDNA that made up the material.

Produced via immunoSEQ multiplex PCR; TCRdb's table is partial and in-frame only. The table has roughly 150,000 clones, approximately 90% seen once. Patients from Seattle were sampled longitudinally, starting during active infection. This CDR3 has 14 amino acids. V shed 1 base and J shed 2 bases, with 8 bases lying between them. From germline, CDR1 is LGHNA and CDR2 YNFKEQ. The sample comprised peripheral blood. The receptor's source is a man aged 18 to 35 with COVID-19, enrolled during active disease. This chain links TRBV4-2 with TRBJ1-2, with D maybe TRBD1 (6 bases). The CDR3 spells CASSQVGTNYGYTF. CDR3 nucleotides: TGTGCCAGCAGCCAAGTAGGGACAAACTATGGCTACACCTTC.